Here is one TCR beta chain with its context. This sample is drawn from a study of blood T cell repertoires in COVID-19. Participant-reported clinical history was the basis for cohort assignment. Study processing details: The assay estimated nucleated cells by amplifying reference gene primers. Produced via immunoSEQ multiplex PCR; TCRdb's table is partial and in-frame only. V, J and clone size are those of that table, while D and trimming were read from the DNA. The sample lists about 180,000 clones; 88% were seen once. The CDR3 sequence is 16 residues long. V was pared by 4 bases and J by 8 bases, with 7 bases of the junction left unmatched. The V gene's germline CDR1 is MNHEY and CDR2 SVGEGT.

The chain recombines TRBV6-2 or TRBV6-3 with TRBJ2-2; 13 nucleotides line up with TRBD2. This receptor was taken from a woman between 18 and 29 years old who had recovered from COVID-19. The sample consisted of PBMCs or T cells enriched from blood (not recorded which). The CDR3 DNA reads TGTGCCAGCAGTTCGTCCGGGACTAGCGGGGCGGGGGAGCTGTTTTTT. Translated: CASSSSGTSGAGELFF.